Listed here are 19 T cell receptor beta chains from one sample, sequenced in a study of T-cell memory formation after mild COVID-19. One entry per CDR3 protein, called by TCRdb with MiXCR from the 5' RACE reads. The table lists 300,000 to 350,000 distinct CDR3 sequences, approximately 15% of them singletons. The sequenced material came from PBMCs or a T cell subset sorted from them (not recorded which). These TCRs come from a man younger than 35 who had mild COVID-19 (a few samples of this study predate the infection). Cell type and time point are not known.

The V call is TRBV20-1, the J call TRBJ1-2; possibly TRBD1 for D (5 bases). CDR3 size: 14 residues. From germline, CDR1 is DFQATT and CDR2 SNEGSKA (reference sequence). V lost 7 bases and J 3 bases, leaving 18 bases between the germline ends. The CDR3 reads CSVSSSREDYGYTF. The CDR3 region has the DNA TGCAGTGTCTCTTCCAGCAGGGAAGACTATGGCTACACCTTC.

This clonotype was counted many times. The V call is TRBV9, the J call TRBJ1-2; 7 positions match TRBD1. The CDR3 runs to 15 residues. The germline gives CDR1 SGDLS, CDR2 YYNGEE. J was trimmed by 7 bases and V by 2 bases; bases with no gene match: 11. The CDR3 spells CASSVDVQGEFGYTF. The CDR3 DNA reads TGTGCCAGCAGCGTCGACGTGCAGGGGGAATTTGGCTACACCTTC.

The chain joins TRBV7-2 to TRBJ2-3; D possibly matches TRBD1 or TRBD2 (5 bases each). The CDR3 contains 16 residues. Per the germline V gene, CDR1 is SGHTA and CDR2 is FQGNSA. V was trimmed by 5 bases and J by 1 base, leaving 16 bases between them. CDR3 sequence: CASSDTAGGGTDTQYF. In DNA, the CDR3 is TGTGCCAGCAGCGACACGGCTGGGGGTGGCACAGATACGCAGTATTTT.

The chain carries TRBV5-1 and TRBJ1-1; 8 nucleotides align to TRBD1. Germline V lookup: CDR1 SGHRS, CDR2 YFSETQ. The CDR3 loop spans 16 amino acids. Losses at the gene ends were 0 bases for V and 2 bases for J; bases not matched to a gene: 6. The chain's CDR3 is CASSLEGQGVNTEAFF. In nucleotides, the CDR3 is TGCGCCAGCAGCTTGGAAGGACAGGGTGTAAACACTGAAGCTTTCTTT. The variable domain in full, with the rest retrieved from reference TRBV5-1 and TRBJ1-1, is KAGVTQTPRYLIKTRGQQVTLSCSPISGHRSVSWYQQTPGQGLQFLFEYFSETQRNKGNFPGRFSGRQFSNSRSEMNVSTLELGDSALYLCASSLEGQGVNTEAFFGQGTRLTVV.

The chain carries TRBV7-9 and TRBJ2-5; tentative D call: TRBD2 (7 bases). This CDR3 region has 15 residues. The germline CDR1 and CDR2 sequences are SEHNR and FQNEAQ (reference sequence). V shed 4 bases and J shed 4 bases, with 16 bases lying between them. The chain's CDR3 is CASSSWGGARETQYF. Here the CDR3 DNA reads TGTGCCAGCAGCTCCTGGGGGGGGGCCCGAGAGACCCAGTACTTC.

This clonotype was picked up a small number of times. The chain has TRBV6-5 and TRBJ1-4; TRBD1 matches at 7 bases. CDR1 is MNHEY and CDR2 is SVGAGI in the germline V gene. J lost 2 bases, V lost 5 bases, and 5 bases had no gene match. The CDR3 has 15 amino acids. CDR3 bases: TGTGCCAGCAGTGCTACAGGGGCCACTAATGAAAAACTGTTTTTT. This sequence encodes CASSATGATNEKLFF.

This chain connects TRBV12-3 or TRBV12-4 to TRBJ2-5; 11 bases align to TRBD2. The CDR3 consists of 15 residues. J lost 4 bases, V lost 8 bases, and 9 bases had no gene match. This CDR3 reads CASYGSGGAGETQYF. The CDR3 nucleotides are TGTGCCAGCTACGGTAGCGGGGGGGCCGGAGAGACCCAGTACTTC.

The chain's CDR3 is CASSSRQGANIQYF. In DNA form, the CDR3 reads TGTGCCAGCAGCTCCCGACAGGGAGCCAACATTCAGTACTTC. The rearrangement joins TRBV7-9 to TRBJ2-4; 7 nucleotides match TRBD1. The CDR3 sequence is 14 residues long. CDR1 and CDR2 (germline): SEHNR, FQNEAQ (reference sequence). With V trimmed by 4 bases and J by 7 bases, 7 bases remained unmatched.

The genes are TRBV6-5 and TRBJ2-3; D is possibly TRBD1 or TRBD2 (5 bases each). Trimming stripped 7 bases from V and 1 base from J, with 21 bases between. In germline, CDR1 is MNHEY, CDR2 SVGAGI. The CDR3 extends over 17 amino acids. The CDR3 DNA is TGTGCCAGCAACCTACTCCGGGACCCAAGTGGCACAGATACGCAGTATTTT. Translating it yields CASNLLRDPSGTDTQYF.

The V and J genes are TRBV7-9 and TRBJ1-1, with a weak D call TRBD1 (5 bases). The CDR3 is made up of 17 amino acids. V lost 5 bases and J lost 6, with 25 bases in between. CDR1 and CDR2 (germline): SEHNR, FQNEAQ (reference sequence). The CDR3 is CASSRADGQGRGAEAFF. As DNA, the CDR3 is TGTGCCAGCAGCCGAGCCGACGGGCAGGGACGTGGAGCTGAAGCTTTCTTT.

The chain joins TRBV6-5 to TRBJ1-1; no definite D call. The CDR3 totals 15 residues. The germline CDR1 and CDR2 sequences are MNHEY and SVGAGI. Trimming cost V 0 bases and J 4 bases, with 12 bases left between them. The DNA of the CDR3 is TGTGCCAGCAGTTACTCATGGGGTAGCAGCACTGAAGCTTTCTTT. As protein: CASSYSWGSSTEAFF.

The chain carries TRBV5-1 and TRBJ2-1; no definite D call. Trimming pared 0 bases from V and 2 bases from J, leaving 6 bases between. Per the germline V gene, CDR1 is SGHRS and CDR2 is YFSETQ. This CDR3 region has 14 residues. The CDR3 sequence: CASSLAAAYNEQFF. The CDR3 region has the DNA TGCGCCAGCAGCTTGGCGGCAGCCTACAATGAGCAGTTCTTC.

The chain has TRBV7-3 and TRBJ2-5, with 9 bases fitting TRBD2. The germline V gene encodes CDR1 SGHTA and CDR2 FQGTGA. V lost 6 bases to trimming and J lost 2 bases; unmatched junction nucleotides: 4. There are 14 residues in the CDR3. For the CDR3, the DNA is TGTGCCAGCAGTGAGCGGGGGGCGCAAGAGACCCAGTACTTC. Protein product: CASSERGAQETQYF.

The rearrangement links TRBV6-5 to TRBJ1-1; no clear D gene. V was pared by 0 bases and J by 5 bases, with 4 bases between. The germline V gene has CDR1 MNHEY and CDR2 SVGAGI. The CDR3 runs 12 residues. CDR3 protein: CASSYSPTEAFF. CDR3 in DNA: TGTGCCAGCAGTTACTCTCCGACTGAAGCTTTCTTT.

The rearrangement joins TRBV30 to TRBJ2-1; 12 bases match TRBD2. Germline CDR1 GTSNPN, CDR2 SVGIG (reference sequence). This CDR3 is built from 19 residues. The V segment lost 0 bases and the J segment 3 bases; nucleotides outside the gene matches: 12. The CDR3 here is CAWSVEELAGGPLYNEQFF. CDR3 DNA: TGTGCCTGGAGTGTTGAGGAACTAGCGGGGGGCCCTCTCTACAATGAGCAGTTCTTC.

In this sample, this clonotype turned up a few times. The V and J genes are TRBV3-1 and TRBJ1-1; D is possibly TRBD1 (6 bases). V was pared by 0 bases and J by 11 bases, with 13 bases between. Germline CDR1 is LGHDT and CDR2 is YNNKEL (reference sequence). The CDR3 has 13 residues. As DNA, the CDR3 is TGTGCCAGCAGCCAAGATCAGCGGGGGCTGGCTTTCTTT. The encoded protein is CASSQDQRGLAFF.

This chain uses TRBV12-3 or TRBV12-4 with TRBJ1-2, with a possible D match to TRBD1 (6 bases). Between the trimmed V and J ends, which lost 6 bases and 5 bases, there was a span of 16 bases. The CDR3 has 14 amino acids. CDR3 bases: TGTGCCAGCAGAGAACAGGGAAGAACGTATGGCTACACCTTC. It encodes CASREQGRTYGYTF.

The V call is TRBV7-7, the J call TRBJ2-6, with D perhaps matching TRBD1 (6 bases). Germline loops: CDR1 SSHAT, CDR2 FNYEAQ (reference sequence). V was clipped by 1 base and J by 2 bases, with 9 bases between them. The CDR3 is 16 residues long. The CDR3 bases are TGTGCCAGCAGCTTAGGGGCAGGGGCTGGGGCCAACGTCCTGACTTTC. Translating gives CASSLGAGAGANVLTF.

This clonotype was found a few times. The CDR3 sequence: CASASGGSTDTQYF. In DNA form, the CDR3 reads TGCGCCAGCGCAAGCGGGGGGAGCACAGATACGCAGTATTTT. V usage is TRBV10-2 and J usage is TRBJ2-3, with TRBD2 identical over 9 bases. V was pared by 8 bases and J by 0 bases, with 3 bases of the junction left unmatched. The length of the CDR3 is 14 residues. Germline V gene lookup returns CDR1 WSHSY and CDR2 SAAADI.